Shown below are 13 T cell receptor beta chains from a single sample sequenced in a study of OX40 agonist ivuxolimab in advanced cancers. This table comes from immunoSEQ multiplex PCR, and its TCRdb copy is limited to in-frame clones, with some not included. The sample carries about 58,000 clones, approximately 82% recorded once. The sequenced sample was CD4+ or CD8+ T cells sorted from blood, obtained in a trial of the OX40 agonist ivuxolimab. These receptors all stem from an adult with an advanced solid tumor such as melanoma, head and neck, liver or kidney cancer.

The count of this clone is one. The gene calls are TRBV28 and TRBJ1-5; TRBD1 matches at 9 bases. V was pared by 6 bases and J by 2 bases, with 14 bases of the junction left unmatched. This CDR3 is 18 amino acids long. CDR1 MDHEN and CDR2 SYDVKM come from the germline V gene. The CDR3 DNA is TGTGCCAGCAGCCCCGCTATGGGACAGGGTAGGGGCAATCAGCCCCAGCATTTT. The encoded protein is CASSPAMGQGRGNQPQHF.

The CDR3 nucleotides are TGTGCCAGCAGTTTCTCACGGTCACGGGCCCAGCATTTT. Translating gives CASSFSRSRAQHF. V is TRBV28 and J is TRBJ1-5; D gene uncertain. Trimming stripped 3 bases from V and 11 bases from J, with 14 bases between. The germline CDR1 and CDR2 sequences are MDHEN and SYDVKM. This CDR3 has 13 residues.

Written as DNA, the CDR3 is TGTGCCATCAGTGAGTCTGCAGACGGGAACACCGGGGAGCTGTTTTTT. Its translation is CAISESADGNTGELFF. The rearrangement joins TRBV10-3 to TRBJ2-2; D uncertain. The ends were cut back, 0 bases at V and 1 base at J, with 9 bases in the middle. The CDR3 runs 16 residues. Germline values: CDR1 ENHRY, CDR2 SYGVKD.

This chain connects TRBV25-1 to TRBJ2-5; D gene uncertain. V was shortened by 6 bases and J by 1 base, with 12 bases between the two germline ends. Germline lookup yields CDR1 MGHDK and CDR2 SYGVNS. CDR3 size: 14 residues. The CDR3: CASRPAIPQETQYF. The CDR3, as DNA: TGTGCCAGCAGACCAGCGATACCCCAAGAGACCCAGTACTTC.

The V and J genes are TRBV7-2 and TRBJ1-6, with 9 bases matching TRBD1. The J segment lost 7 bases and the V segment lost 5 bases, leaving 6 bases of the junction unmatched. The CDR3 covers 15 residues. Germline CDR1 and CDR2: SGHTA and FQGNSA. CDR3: CASSPRTGVNSPLHF. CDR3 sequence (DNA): TGTGCCAGCAGCCCTAGGACAGGGGTAAATTCACCCCTCCACTTT.

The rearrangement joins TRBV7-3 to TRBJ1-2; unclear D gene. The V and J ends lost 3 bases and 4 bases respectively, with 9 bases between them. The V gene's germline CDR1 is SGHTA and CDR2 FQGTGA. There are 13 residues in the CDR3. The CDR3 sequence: CASSLERTYGYTF. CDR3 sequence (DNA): TGTGCCAGCAGCTTGGAACGAACCTATGGCTACACCTTC.

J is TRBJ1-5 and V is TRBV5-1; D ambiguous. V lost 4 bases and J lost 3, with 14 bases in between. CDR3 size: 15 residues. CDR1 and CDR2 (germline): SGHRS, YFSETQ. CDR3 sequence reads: CASSLMDGINQPQHF. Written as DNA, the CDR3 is TGCGCCAGCAGCCTTATGGACGGTATCAATCAGCCCCAGCATTTT.

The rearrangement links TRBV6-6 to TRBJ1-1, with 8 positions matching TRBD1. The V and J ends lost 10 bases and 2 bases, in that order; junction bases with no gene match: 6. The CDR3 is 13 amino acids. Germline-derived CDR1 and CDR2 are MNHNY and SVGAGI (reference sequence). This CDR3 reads CAIIQGGNTEAFF. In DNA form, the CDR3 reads TGTGCCATTATACAGGGGGGCAACACTGAAGCTTTCTTT.

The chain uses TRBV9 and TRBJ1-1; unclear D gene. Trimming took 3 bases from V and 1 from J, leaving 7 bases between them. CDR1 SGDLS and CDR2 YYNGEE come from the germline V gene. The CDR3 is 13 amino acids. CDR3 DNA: TGTGCCAGCAGCGCAACGGGGAACACTGAAGCTTTCTTT. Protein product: CASSATGNTEAFF.

CDR3 in amino acids: CASSQGGGGIANQPQHF. As DNA, the CDR3 is TGTGCCAGCAGCCAAGGAGGGGGGGGTATCGCCAATCAGCCCCAGCATTTT. The chain has TRBV4-2 and TRBJ1-5; perhaps TRBD1 as D (6 bases). The CDR3 loop spans 17 amino acids. Trimming took 1 base from V and 3 from J, leaving 16 bases between them. Germline V CDR1 and CDR2: LGHNA, YNFKEQ.

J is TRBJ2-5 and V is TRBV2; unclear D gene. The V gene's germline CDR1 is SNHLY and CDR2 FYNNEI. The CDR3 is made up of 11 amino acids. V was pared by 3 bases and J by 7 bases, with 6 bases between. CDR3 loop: CASSEGRTQYF. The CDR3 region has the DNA TGTGCCAGCAGTGAGGGTCGGACCCAGTACTTC.

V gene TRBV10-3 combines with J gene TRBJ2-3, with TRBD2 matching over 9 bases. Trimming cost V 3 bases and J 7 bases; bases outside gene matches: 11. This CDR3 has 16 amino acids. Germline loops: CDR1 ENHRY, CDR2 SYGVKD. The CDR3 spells CAISDPGLARPNTQYF. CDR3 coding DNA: TGTGCCATCAGTGACCCGGGACTAGCACGTCCCAATACGCAGTATTTT.

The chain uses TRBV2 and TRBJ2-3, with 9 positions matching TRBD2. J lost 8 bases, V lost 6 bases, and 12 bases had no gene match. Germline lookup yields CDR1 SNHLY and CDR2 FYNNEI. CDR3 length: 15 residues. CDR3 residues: CASRGTSIPPLTQYF. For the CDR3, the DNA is TGTGCCAGCAGGGGGACTAGCATCCCTCCCCTTACGCAGTATTTT.